This T cell receptor (beta chain) was sequenced in a study of shared clonotypes between healthy human individuals. Study results and limitations: Clonotypes shared by all four donors outscored non-shared clonotypes in generation probability. Naive subsets generally exceeded memory subsets in estimated richness.

Note on this clone: The target antigen is unknown.

The V gene's germline CDR1 is SQVTM and CDR2 ANQGSEA. The V and J ends lost 4 bases and 2 bases, in that order; junction bases with no gene match: 9. This CDR3 spans 15 amino acids. Repertoires were generated with immunoSEQ multiplex PCR, while TCRdb's copy carries only in-frame clones and drops some. The sample lists roughly 1,000,000 clones; about 80% were seen once. The clonotype was recovered from a man aged 18 to 29 in good health. Some clones in this sample may be carry-over from other donors' samples. The sample comprised memory CD4+ T cells from PBMCs. The sample's subset: CD45RA-negative fraction. The chain has TRBV29-1 and TRBJ1-2; 8 bases fit TRBD1. CDR3 nucleotides: TGCAGCGTTGGCGCCCCCGGACAGGGAAACTATGGCTACACCTTC. Its protein product is CSVGAPGQGNYGYTF. Together with reference TRBV29-1 and TRBJ1-2, the CDR3 gives the full variable domain: SAVISQKPSRDICQRGTSLTIQCQVDSQVTMMFWYRQQPGQSLTLIATANQGSEATYESGFVIDKFPISRPNLTFSTLTVSNMSPEDSSIYLCSVGAPGQGNYGYTFGSGTRLTVV.